This T cell receptor beta chain was identified during a study of CD8+ T cells in alopecia areata. Extracted RNA was reverse transcribed into cDNA, the sequencing template. TCRdb's copy holds only in-frame clones and misses some; the assay was immunoSEQ multiplex PCR. The repertoire holds around 290,000 clones, with 55% to 75% as singletons. V shed 5 bases and J 2 bases; nucleotides not matched to a gene: 0. The CDR3 sequence is 11 residues long. CDR1 is GTSNPN, CDR2 SVGIG, per germline (reference sequence). Notes on this clone: Its target is not known.

Treatment meaning: oral pan-JAK inhibitor, 5-10 mg twice daily. Specimens obtained from alopecia areata patients comprised lesional scalp punch biopsies and peripheral blood. Study-level results: Treatment with tofacitinib significantly lowered scalp clonality and reduced expanded CD8+ clones among the top 100.

Source: CD4+ T cells sorted from blood, taken at week 24, from a patient treated with tofacitinib. The rearrangement joins TRBV30 to TRBJ2-7, with 7 nucleotides matching TRBD1. This receptor was identified in a human donor with alopecia areata. The CDR3 loop is CAWGTAYEQYF. The CDR3 DNA reads TGTGCCTGGGGGACAGCCTACGAGCAGTACTTC.